This TCR beta chain is drawn from a study of graft-versus-host responses after intestinal transplantation. J was trimmed by 5 bases and V by 5 bases; bases with no gene match: 9. Looked up from germline, CDR1 is MNHEY and CDR2 is SMNVEV (reference sequence). The CDR3 has 14 residues. About this clone itself: Its antigen is not known.

Sequenced by immunoSEQ multiplex PCR; TCRdb stores in-frame clones only, minus some. This sample has approximately 90,000 clones, with approximately 90% found just once. General study findings and limits: Detected in recipient marrow were GvH clones, some of which were first observed in ileum or blood.

This TCR was sampled from a human donor who received an intestinal transplant. The chain joins TRBV27 to TRBJ2-7; 7 nucleotides line up with TRBD1. Sequencing was performed on unstimulated CD8+ T cells sorted from spleen or lymph node cells, taken before intestinal transplant. CDR3 DNA: TGTGCCAGCAGTCGCGGACAGGTCCCCCACGAGCAGTACTTC. It yields the protein CASSRGQVPHEQYF.